This T cell receptor beta chain was recorded in a study of Graves' ophthalmopathy and Graves' hyperthyroidism. Amplification of TCR beta CDR3 regions used RNA transcripts. RT-PCR in the first round used HTBI primers; a second-round multiplex PCR followed. TCRdb re-called the multiplex PCR reads through MiXCR, storing one row per CDR3 protein. This sample carries more than 1,000,000 distinct CDR3 sequences, less than 45% of them seen once, and the ten largest clones take 11%. The CDR3 loop spans 15 amino acids. CDR1 and CDR2 (germline): SGHAT, FQNNGV. V lost 5 bases, J lost 6 bases, and 8 bases stayed unmatched.

The V gene is TRBV11-2, the J gene TRBJ1-5, with TRBD1 matching 9 bases. Material: peripheral blood or thyroid tissue (not recorded which). This receptor was obtained from an adult man with Graves' hyperthyroidism. CDR3: CASSRTGVAVQPQHF. The CDR3 DNA reads as TGTGCCAGCAGCCGGACAGGGGTGGCGGTTCAGCCCCAGCATTTT.